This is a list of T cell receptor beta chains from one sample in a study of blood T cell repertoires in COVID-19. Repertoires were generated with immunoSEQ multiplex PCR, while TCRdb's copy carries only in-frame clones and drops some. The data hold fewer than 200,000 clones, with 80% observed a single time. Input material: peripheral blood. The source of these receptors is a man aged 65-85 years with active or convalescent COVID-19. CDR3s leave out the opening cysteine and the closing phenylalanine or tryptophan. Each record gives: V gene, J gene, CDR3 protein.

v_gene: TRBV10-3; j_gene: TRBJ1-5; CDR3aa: ATADRGPDQPQH
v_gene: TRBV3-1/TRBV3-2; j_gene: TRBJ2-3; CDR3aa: ASKGPGLDRDTQY
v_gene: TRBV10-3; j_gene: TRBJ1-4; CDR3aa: AIRKGTVNEKLF
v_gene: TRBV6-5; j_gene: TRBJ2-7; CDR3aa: ASSYTSGGDYEQY
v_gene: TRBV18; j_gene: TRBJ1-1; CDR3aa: ASSPTSPTGNTEAF
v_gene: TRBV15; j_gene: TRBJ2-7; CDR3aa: ATSSEVGRGSEQY
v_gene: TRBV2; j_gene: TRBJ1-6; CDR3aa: ASREQGALDSPLH
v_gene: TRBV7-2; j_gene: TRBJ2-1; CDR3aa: ASSWTGLANEQF
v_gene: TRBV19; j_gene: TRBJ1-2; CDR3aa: ASSMEGGDGYGYT
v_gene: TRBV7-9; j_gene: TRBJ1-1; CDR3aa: ASSLAWQGNTEAF
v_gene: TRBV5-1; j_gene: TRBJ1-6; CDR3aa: ASSVPGQGYNSPLH
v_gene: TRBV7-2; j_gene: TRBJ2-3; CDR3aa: ASSSSSGRANADTQY
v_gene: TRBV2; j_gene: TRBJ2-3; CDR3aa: ASNRAGGIDTQY
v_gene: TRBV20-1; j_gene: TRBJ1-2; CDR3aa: SASSVRGQAKYGYT
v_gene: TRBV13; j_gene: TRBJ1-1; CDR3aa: ASSAGDTEAF
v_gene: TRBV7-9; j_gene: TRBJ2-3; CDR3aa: ASSPPGLVGDTQY
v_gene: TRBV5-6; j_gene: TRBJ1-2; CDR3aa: ASSFDSLAYGYT
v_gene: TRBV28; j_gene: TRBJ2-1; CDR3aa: ASSLPAGWYNEQF
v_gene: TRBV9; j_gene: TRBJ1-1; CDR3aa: ASSVRGDTEAF
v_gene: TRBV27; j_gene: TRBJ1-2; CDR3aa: ASSFKGVGGYT
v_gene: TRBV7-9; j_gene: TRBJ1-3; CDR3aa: ASSLKASSGNTIY
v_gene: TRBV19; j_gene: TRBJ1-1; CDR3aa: ASSVRDRDTEAF
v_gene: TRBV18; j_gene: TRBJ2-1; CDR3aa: ASSPLWTSGISYNEQF
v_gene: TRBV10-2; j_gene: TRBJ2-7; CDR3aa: ASSPSGGAYEQY
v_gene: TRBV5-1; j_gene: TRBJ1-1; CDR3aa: ASSLGQSVTEAF
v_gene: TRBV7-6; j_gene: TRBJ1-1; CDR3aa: ASSPWTGEAF
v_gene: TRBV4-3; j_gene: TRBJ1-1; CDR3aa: ASSQGNTVTEAF
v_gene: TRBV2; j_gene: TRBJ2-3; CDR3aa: ASNRWTSGESTDTQY
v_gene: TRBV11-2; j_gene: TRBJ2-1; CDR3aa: ASSPPPTSETLYNEQF
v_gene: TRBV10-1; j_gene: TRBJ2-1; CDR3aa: ASSSGTGGNEQF
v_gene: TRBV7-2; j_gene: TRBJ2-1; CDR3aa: ASSANVYNEQF
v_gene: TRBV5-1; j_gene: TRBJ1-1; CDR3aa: ANDPGGAAPQAF
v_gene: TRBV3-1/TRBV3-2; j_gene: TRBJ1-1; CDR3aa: ASSHPGDTEAF
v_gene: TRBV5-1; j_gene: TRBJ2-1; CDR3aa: ASSLAGMVSYNEQF
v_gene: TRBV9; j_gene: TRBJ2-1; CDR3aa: ASSVGGGRNEQF
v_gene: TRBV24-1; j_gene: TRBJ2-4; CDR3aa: ATGPFGGSGQGIWNIQY
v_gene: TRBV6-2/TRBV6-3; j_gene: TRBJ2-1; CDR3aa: ASSYAIFPGNSYNEQF
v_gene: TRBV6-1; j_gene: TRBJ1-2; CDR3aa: ASSELGTGYSGYT
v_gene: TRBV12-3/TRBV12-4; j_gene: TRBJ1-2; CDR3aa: ASSLGGNGYT
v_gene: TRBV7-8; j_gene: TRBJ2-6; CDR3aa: ASSKWDRGPSSGANVLT
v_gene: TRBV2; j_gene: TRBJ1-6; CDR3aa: ASSELGATNSPLH
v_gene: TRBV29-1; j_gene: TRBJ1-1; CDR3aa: SVSRDLSTEAF
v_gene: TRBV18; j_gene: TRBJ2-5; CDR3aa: ASSRDNQETQY
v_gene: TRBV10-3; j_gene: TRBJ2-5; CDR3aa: ATAGGGETQY
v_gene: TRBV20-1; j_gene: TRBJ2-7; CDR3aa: SASARYPAGGIPYEQY
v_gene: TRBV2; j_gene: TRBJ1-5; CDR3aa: ASSPTGTGQNQPQH